In this sample, the clone carrying this T cell receptor (beta chain) turned up a few times. CDR1 SGHNT and CDR2 YYREEE come from the germline V gene (reference sequence). There are 15 residues in the CDR3. Trimming removed 4 bases at V and 5 bases at J, with 18 bases between. This record belongs to a study of beta chain features in type 1 diabetes. The study reverse transcribed the entire isolated RNA, so it sequenced expressed TCRB transcripts. The method was immunoSEQ multiplex PCR; TCRdb's version includes in-frame clones alone and lacks a portion of them. The repertoire holds a few hundred thousand clones, with approximately 10% as singletons. Averaging approximately 120 mL, one heparinised blood draw came from each individual donor.

The sequence came from a man younger than 30 in good health. Sequencing was performed on central memory CD4+ T cells from blood. The chain couples TRBV5-4 to TRBJ2-5; the D gene could be TRBD1 or TRBD2 (6 bases each). The CDR3 protein is CASSPPGGPEETQYF. The CDR3 bases are TGTGCCAGCAGCCCTCCCGGGGGCCCGGAGGAGACCCAGTACTTC.